This note documents a single T cell receptor (beta chain) sequence. Its specificity is unknown. The data belong to a study of cytomegalovirus exposure and HLA in healthy donors. Study outcomes and limitations: Most sequenced TCRs were rare (though some public TCRs occurred in many donors). Later findings reportedly placed an Asian-associated ancestry cluster below the approximately 670-donor mean for N-insertions.

The junction had 10 bases not matched to a gene; V was cut back by 6 bases and J by 5 bases. This CDR3 has 15 amino acids. The germline V gene has CDR1 SNHLY and CDR2 FYNNEI. PCR involved 60 Vbeta and 13 Jbeta primers. The data were produced by immunoSEQ multiplex PCR, yet TCRdb's version contains in-frame clones alone and is incomplete. Here the sample spans some 130,000 clones, 72% being singletons. The sample consisted of PBMCs. This clonotype was obtained from a man in his fifties or sixties in good health and CMV-seropositive. The V call is TRBV2, the J call TRBJ1-5, with 7 bases fitting TRBD1. Written as DNA, the CDR3 is TGTGCCAGCAGACGACAGGGAGCGAAGTATCAGCCCCAGCATTTT. This translates into CASRRQGAKYQPQHF.